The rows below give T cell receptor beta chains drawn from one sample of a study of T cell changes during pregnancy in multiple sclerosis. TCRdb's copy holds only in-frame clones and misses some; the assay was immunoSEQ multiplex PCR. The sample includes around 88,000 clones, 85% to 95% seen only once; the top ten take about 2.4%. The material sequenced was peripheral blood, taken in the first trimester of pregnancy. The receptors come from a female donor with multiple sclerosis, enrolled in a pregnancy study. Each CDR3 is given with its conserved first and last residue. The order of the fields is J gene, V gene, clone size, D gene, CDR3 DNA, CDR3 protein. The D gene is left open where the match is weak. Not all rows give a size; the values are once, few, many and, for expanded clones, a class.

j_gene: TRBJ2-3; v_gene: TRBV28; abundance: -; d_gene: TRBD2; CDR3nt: TGTGCCAGCAGCCCCCCGGGACTAGCGGGAGGTTGGACAGATACGCAGTATTTT; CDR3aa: CASSPPGLAGGWTDTQYF
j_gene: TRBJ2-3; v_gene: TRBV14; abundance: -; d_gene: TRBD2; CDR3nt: TGTGCCAGCAGCCAAGATTGGACTAGCGGGAGAGATACGCAGTATTTT; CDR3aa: CASSQDWTSGRDTQYF
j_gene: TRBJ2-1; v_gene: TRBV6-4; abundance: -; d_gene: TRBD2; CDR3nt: TGTGCCAGCACCCCGACAGTGACTAGCGGACACAATGAGCAGTTCTTC; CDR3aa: CASTPTVTSGHNEQFF
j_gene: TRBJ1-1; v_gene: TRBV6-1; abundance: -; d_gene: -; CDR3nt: TGTGCCAGCAGTGTCACTTGGGGCTCAGGCACTGAAGCTTTCTTT; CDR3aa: CASSVTWGSGTEAFF
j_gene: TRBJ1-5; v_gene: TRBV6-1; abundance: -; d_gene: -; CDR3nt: TGTGCCACCCAAACGGGACACCATAGCAATCAGCCCCAGCATTTT; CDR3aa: CATQTGHHSNQPQHF
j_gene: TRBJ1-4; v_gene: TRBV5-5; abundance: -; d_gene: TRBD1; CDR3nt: TGTGCCAGCAGCTTTCCAGGGGGCGCAACTAATGAAAAACTGTTTTTT; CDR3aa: CASSFPGGATNEKLFF
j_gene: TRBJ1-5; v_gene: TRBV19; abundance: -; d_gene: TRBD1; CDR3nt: TGTGCCAGTAGTATACAGGGGGCAGGCAATCAGCCCCAGCATTTT; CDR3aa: CASSIQGAGNQPQHF
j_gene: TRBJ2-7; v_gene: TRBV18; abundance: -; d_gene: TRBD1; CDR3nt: TGTGCCAGCTCACCGGAGTTCGGGACAGGGGGACACGAGCAGTACTTC; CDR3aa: CASSPEFGTGGHEQYF
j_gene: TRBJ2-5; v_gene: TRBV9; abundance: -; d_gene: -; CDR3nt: TGTGCCAGCAGCGCCGCCGCAGGGTTCGTGGAGACCCAGTACTTC; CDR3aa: CASSAAAGFVETQYF
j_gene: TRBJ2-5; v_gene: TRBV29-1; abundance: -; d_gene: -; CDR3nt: TGCAGCGGGGGGAGGGGGGAGACCCAGTACTTC; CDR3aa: CSGGRGETQYF
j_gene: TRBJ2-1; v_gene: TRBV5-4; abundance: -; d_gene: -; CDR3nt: TGTGCCAGCAGCTCTGGACTGTCTGTGGATGAGCAGTTCTTC; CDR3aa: CASSSGLSVDEQFF
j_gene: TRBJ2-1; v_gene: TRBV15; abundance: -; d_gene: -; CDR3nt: TGTGCCACCAACGCAGGCCTGTCCTACAATGAGCAGTTCTTC; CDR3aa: CATNAGLSYNEQFF
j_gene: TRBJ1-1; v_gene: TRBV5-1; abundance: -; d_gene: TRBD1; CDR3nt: TGCGCCAGCAGCCCGGGGACAGGCAGAATGAACACTGAAGCTTTCTTT; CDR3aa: CASSPGTGRMNTEAFF
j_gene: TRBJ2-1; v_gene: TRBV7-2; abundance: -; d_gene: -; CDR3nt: TGTGCCAGCAGCCCCACCCCCATGGGGAGCCGATGGAATGAGCAGTTCTTC; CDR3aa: CASSPTPMGSRWNEQFF
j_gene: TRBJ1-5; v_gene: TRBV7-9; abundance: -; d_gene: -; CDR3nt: TGTGCCAGCAGCTTATACCCCCGCGGGGGTAGCAATCAGCCCCAGCATTTT; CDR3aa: CASSLYPRGGSNQPQHF
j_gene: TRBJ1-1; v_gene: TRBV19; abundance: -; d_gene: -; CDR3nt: TGTGCCAGTAGTATAGGGCCTGAAGCTTTCTTT; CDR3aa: CASSIGPEAFF
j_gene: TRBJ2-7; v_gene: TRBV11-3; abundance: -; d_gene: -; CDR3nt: TGTGCCAGCAGCCAGGGGGGATTAGGAGCCTACGAGCAGTACTTC; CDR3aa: CASSQGGLGAYEQYF
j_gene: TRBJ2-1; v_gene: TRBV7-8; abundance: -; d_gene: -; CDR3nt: TGTGCCAGCAGCTCATATTCTAGCGCCCCGGGGAATGAGCAGTTCTTC; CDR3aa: CASSSYSSAPGNEQFF
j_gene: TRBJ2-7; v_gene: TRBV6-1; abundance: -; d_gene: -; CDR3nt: TGTGCCAGCAGCAATGAGGGCTACGAGCAGTACTTC; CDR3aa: CASSNEGYEQYF
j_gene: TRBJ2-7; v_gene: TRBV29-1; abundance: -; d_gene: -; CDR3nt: TGCAGCGTTGAAAAGCGGTCTGAATGCTACGAGCAGTACTTC; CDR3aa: CSVEKRSECYEQYF
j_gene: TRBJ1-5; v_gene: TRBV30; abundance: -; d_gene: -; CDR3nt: TGTGCCTGGAGTGTAAGGCAGGGGACCCAGCCCCAGCATTTT; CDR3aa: CAWSVRQGTQPQHF
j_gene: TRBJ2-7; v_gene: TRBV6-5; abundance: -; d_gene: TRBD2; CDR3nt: TGTGCCAGCAGTTACTCAATACTAGCGGGAAGGTACGAGCAGTACTTC; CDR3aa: CASSYSILAGRYEQYF
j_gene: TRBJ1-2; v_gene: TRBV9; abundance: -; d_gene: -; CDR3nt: TGTGCCAGCAGCCCCCACTCGGGGGGGGGTGGCTACACCTTC; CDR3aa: CASSPHSGGGGYTF
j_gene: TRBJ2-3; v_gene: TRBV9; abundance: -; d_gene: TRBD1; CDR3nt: TGTGCCAGCAGCCCCGGGACAGACACAGATACGCAGTATTTT; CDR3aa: CASSPGTDTDTQYF
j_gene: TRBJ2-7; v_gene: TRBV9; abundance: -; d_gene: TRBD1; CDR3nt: TGTGCCAGCAGCGTAGGACAGGGATGGTTTTCCGAGCAGTACTTC; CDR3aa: CASSVGQGWFSEQYF
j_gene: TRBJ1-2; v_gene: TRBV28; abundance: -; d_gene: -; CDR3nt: TGTGCCAGCCAAGAGCAGACAGGAGGCTACTATGGCTACACCTTC; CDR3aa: CASQEQTGGYYGYTF
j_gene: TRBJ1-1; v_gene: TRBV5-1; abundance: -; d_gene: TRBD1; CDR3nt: TGCGCCAGCAGCTTGTGGGAGGCAGGGGGCGCGGCTTTCTTT; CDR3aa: CASSLWEAGGAAFF
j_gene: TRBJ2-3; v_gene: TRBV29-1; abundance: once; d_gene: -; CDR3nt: TGCAGCGTTGAAGACGGGATTTTT; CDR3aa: CSVEDGIF
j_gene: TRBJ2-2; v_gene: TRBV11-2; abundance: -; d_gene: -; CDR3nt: TGTGCCAGCAGCTCCCTCAGTGCGGGAGCAGGGGACACCGGGGAGCTGTTTTTT; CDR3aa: CASSSLSAGAGDTGELFF
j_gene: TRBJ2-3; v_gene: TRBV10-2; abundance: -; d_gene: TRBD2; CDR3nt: TGCGCCAGCAGTGTGATTAGTAGCGGGAGTAAGGCAGATACGCAGTATTTT; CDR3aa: CASSVISSGSKADTQYF
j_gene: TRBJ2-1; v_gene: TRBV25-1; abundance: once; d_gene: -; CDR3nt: TGTGCCAGCAGTGAATGGGGCTATGAGCAGTTCTTC; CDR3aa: CASSEWGYEQFF
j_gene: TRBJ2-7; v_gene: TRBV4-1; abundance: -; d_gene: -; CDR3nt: TGCGCCAGCAGCCAAGTTGAGCTCTCCTACGAGCAGTACTTC; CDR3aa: CASSQVELSYEQYF
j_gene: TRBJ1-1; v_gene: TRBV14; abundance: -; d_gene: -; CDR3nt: TGTGCCAGCAGCCTAGAGGTCGGGAACACTGAAGCTTTCTTT; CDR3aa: CASSLEVGNTEAFF
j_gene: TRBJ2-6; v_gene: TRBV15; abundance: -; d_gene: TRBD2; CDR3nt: TGTGCCACCAGCAGAGATTGGACTAGCGGGAGAGGGATCCCTGGGGCCAACGTCCTGACTTTC; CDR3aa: CATSRDWTSGRGIPGANVLTF
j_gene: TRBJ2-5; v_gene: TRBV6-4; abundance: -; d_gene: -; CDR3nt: TGTGCCAGATGGACAGTAAAAGAGACCCAGTACTTC; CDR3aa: CARWTVKETQYF
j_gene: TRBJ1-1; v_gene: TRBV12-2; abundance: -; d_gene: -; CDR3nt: TGTGCAAGTCGCTTAGCTTGGAGGGGGCGACCGAGGAACACTGAAGCTTTCTTT; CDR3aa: CASRLAWRGRPRNTEAFF
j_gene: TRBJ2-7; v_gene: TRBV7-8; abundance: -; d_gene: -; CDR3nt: TGTGCCAGCAGCTTATCTGACGGGAACTACGAGCAGTACTTC; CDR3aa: CASSLSDGNYEQYF
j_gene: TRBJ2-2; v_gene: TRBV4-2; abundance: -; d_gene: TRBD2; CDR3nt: TGTGCCAGCAGCCAAGTAGCGGGAGGCACCGGGGAGCTGTTTTTT; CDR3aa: CASSQVAGGTGELFF
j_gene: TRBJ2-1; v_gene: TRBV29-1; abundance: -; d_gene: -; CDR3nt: TGCAGCGTTGACCGGGTAGGAAGTATGAATGAGCAGTTCTTC; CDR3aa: CSVDRVGSMNEQFF
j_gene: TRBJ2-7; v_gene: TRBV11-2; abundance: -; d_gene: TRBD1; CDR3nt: TGTGCCAGCAGCTTAGGGGACAGGGGGCCCTACGAGCAGTACTTC; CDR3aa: CASSLGDRGPYEQYF
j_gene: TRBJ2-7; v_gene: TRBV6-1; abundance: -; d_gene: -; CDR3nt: TGTGCCAGCATTAACGAGGGCTCCTACGAGCAGTACTTC; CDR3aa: CASINEGSYEQYF
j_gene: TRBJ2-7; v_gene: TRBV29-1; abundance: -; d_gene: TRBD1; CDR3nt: TGCAGCGTCGCTACCGACAGGGCCTACGAGCAGTACTTC; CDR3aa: CSVATDRAYEQYF